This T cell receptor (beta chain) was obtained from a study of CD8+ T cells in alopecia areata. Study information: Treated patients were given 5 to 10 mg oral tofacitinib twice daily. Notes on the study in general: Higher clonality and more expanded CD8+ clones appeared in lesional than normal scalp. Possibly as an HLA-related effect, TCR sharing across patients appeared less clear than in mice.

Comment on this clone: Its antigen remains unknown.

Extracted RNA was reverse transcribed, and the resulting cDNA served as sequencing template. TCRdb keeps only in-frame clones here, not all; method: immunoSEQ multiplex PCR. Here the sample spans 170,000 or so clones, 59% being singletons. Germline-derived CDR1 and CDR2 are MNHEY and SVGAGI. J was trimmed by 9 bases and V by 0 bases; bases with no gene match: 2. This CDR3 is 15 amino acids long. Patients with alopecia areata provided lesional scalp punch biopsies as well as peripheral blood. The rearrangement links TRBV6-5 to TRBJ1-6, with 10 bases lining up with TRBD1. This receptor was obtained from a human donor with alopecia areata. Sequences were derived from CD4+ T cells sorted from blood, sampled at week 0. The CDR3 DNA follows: TGTGCCAGCAGTTACTCGGGACAGGGGCGTTCACCCCTCCACTTT. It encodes CASSYSGQGRSPLHF.